This T cell receptor (beta chain) derives from a study of OX40 agonist ivuxolimab in advanced cancers. The method was immunoSEQ multiplex PCR; TCRdb's version includes in-frame clones alone and lacks a portion of them. This repertoire shows approximately 84,000 clones, approximately 89% found once; its top ten account for about 0.2%. This clone was seen only once. The CDR3 contains 15 residues. The ends were cut back, 6 bases at V and 3 bases at J, with 14 bases in the middle. Germline V gene sequence: CDR1 MDHEN, CDR2 SYDVKM. The sample here was CD4+ or CD8+ T cells sorted from blood, taken in a trial of the OX40 agonist ivuxolimab. The gene calls are TRBV28 and TRBJ2-2; a weak D match, TRBD2 (6 bases). This sequence was found in an adult with an advanced solid tumor such as melanoma, head and neck, liver or kidney cancer. The CDR3, as DNA: TGTGCCAGCAGGGGGTGGCGGGGAGACACCGGGGAGCTGTTTTTT. It specifies CASRGWRGDTGELFF.